This TCR beta chain was obtained from a study of blood T cells in healthy people across ages. Findings and caveats of the study: Unknown donor CMV status possibly confounded expanded clonotype changes. As age increased, TCR beta diversity per million T cells fell in a roughly linear fashion.

Notes on this clonotype: Its specificity is unknown.

In germline, CDR1 is ENHRY, CDR2 SYGVKD. The CDR3 extends over 16 amino acids. Trimming pared 0 bases from V and 0 bases from J, leaving 9 bases between. The authors ran a second PCR of roughly 6 to 12 cycles using a sample-barcoded 5' primer and a J-beta primer mix. Samples each returned at least 2.5 million CDR3-containing paired-end reads. TCRdb called the 5' RACE reads again in MiXCR, with one record for every CDR3 protein. The sample has approximately 880,000 distinct CDR3 sequences, roughly 43% seen once. Each sample gave at least 6.5 million isolated PBMCs. The genes are TRBV10-3 and TRBJ2-1; D is unresolved. The clonotype was recovered from a man aged 25 to 40 in good health. The sample comprised blood. CDR3 sequence: CAISESTHRSYNEQFF. In DNA form, the CDR3 reads TGTGCCATCAGTGAGTCGACTCACCGCTCCTACAATGAGCAGTTCTTC.